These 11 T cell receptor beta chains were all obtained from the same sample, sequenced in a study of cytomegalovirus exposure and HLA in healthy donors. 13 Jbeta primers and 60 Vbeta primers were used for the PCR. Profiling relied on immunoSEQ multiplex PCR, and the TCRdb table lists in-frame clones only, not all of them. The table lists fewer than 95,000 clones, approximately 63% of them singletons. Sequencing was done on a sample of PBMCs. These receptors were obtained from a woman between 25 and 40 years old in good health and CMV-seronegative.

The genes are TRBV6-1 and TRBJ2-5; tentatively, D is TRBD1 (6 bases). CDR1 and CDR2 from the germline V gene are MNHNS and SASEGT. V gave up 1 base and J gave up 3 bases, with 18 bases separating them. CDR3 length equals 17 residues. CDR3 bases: TGTGCCAGCAGTGAAGATCCGGGACAAAGCACCGAAGAGACCCAGTACTTC. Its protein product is CASSEDPGQSTEETQYF.

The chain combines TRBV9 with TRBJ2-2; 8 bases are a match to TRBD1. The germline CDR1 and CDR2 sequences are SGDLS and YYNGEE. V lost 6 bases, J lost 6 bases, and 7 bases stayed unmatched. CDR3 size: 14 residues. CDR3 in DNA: TGTGCCAGCACCGGGGGCAGGGGGCCCGGGGAGCTGTTTTTT. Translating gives CASTGGRGPGELFF.

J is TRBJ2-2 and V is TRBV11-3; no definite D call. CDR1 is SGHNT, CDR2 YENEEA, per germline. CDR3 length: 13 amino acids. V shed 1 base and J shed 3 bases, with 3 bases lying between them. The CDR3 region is CASSLVDTGELFF. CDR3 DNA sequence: TGTGCCAGCAGCTTAGTAGACACCGGGGAGCTGTTTTTT. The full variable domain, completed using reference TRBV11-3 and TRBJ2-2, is EAGVVQSPRYKIIEKKQPVAFWCNPISGHNTLYWYLQNLGQGPELLIRYENEEAVDDSQLPKDRFSAERLKGVDSTLKIQPAELGDSAVYLCASSLVDTGELFFGEGSRLTVL.

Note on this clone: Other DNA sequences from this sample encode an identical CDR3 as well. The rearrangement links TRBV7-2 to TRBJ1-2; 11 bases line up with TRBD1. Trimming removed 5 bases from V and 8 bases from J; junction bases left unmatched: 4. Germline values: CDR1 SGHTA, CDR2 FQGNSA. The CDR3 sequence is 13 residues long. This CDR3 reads CASSRTGGYGYTF. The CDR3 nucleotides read TGTGCCAGCAGCCGGACAGGGGGCTACGGCTACACCTTC. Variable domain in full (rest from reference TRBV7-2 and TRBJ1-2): GAGVSQSPSNKVTEKGKDVELRCDPISGHTALYWYRQSLGQGLEFLIYFQGNSAPDKSGLPSDRFSAERTGGSVSTLTIQRTQQEDSAVYLCASSRTGGYGYTFGSGTRLTVV.

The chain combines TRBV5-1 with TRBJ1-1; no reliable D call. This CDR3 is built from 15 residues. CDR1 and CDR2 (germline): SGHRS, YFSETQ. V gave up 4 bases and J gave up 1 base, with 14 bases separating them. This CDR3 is CASSRSNAKNTEAFF. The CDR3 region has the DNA TGCGCCAGCAGCCGTTCTAACGCGAAGAACACTGAAGCTTTCTTT.

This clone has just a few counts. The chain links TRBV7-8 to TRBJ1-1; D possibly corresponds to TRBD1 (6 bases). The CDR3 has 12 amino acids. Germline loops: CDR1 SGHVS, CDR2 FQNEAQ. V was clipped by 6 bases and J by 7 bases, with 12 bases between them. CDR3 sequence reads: CASRPRTVEAFF. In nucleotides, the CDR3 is TGTGCCAGCAGACCAAGGACAGTTGAAGCTTTCTTT.

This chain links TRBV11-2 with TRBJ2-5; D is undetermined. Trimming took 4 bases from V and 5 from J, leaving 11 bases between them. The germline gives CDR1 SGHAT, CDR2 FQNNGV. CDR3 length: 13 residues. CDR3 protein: CASSSDERETQYF. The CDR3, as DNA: TGTGCCAGCAGCTCCGATGAGAGGGAGACCCAGTACTTC.

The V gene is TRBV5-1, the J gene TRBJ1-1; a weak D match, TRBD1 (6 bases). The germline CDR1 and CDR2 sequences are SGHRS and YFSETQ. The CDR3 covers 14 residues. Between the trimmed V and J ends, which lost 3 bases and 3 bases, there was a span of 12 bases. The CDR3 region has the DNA TGCGCCAGCAGCTCAGGGGCGGGGGACACTGAAGCTTTCTTT. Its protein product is CASSSGAGDTEAFF.

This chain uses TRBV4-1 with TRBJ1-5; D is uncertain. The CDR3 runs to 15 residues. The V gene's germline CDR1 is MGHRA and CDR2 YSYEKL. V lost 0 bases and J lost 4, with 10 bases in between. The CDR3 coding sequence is TGCGCCAGCAGCCAAGATCATGGAGGGAATCAGCCCCAGCATTTT. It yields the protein CASSQDHGGNQPQHF.

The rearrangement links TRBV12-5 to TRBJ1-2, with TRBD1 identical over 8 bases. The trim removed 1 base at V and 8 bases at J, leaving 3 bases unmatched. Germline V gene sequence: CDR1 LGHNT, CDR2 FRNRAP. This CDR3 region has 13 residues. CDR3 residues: CASGLGTGLGYTF. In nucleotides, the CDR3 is TGTGCTAGTGGTTTGGGGACAGGGCTAGGCTACACCTTC.

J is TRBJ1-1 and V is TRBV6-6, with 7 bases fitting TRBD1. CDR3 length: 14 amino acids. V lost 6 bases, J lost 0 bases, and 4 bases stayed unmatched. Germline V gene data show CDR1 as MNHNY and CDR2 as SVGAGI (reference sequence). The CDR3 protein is CASRTGNLNTEAFF. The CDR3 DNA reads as TGTGCCAGCAGGACAGGGAATCTGAACACTGAAGCTTTCTTT.